Detailed here is one TCR beta chain. Antigen specificity is unknown. The ends lost 1 base at V and 8 bases at J; junction bases unmatched: 4. Germline CDR1 reads LNHDA; CDR2 reads SQIVND (reference sequence). The CDR3 runs 14 residues. The data belong to a study of cytomegalovirus exposure and HLA in healthy donors. The donors gave bone marrow, and they were healthy. Use of 60 Vbeta and 13 Jbeta primers characterized the PCR. In the original workflow: A later analysis counted roughly 74 million unique TCR beta chains, some 12 million shared. Sequenced by immunoSEQ multiplex PCR; TCRdb stores in-frame clones only, minus some. D and trimming were read from the DNA, whereas the V and J calls and clone size are those reported in that table. The sample has under 150,000 clones, more than 80% seen once; the top ten hold 5.9%. General observations from the study: Among donors in an Asian-associated ancestry cluster, a later analysis reportedly found fewer N-insertions than the approximately 670-donor mean. CMV antigen specificity of three CMV-associated chains was confirmed in vitro.

The specimen was PBMCs. The clonotype comes from a woman aged 40-49 years in good health and CMV-seropositive. The rearrangement links TRBV19 to TRBJ1-1, with 10 bases matching TRBD1. CDR3 protein: CASSIGQGASEAFF. CDR3 coding DNA: TGTGCCAGTAGTATAGGACAGGGGGCATCCGAAGCTTTCTTT.